The 24 T cell receptor beta chains given below trace back to one sample, sequenced in a study of blood T cell repertoires in COVID-19. Produced via immunoSEQ multiplex PCR; TCRdb's table is partial and in-frame only. The sample has 35,000 or so clones; more than 85% are singletons. Input material: peripheral blood. These receptors were obtained from a man aged 55-75 years with active or convalescent COVID-19.

This chain uses TRBV7-8 with TRBJ2-7, with 9 bases that match TRBD1. The V gene's germline CDR1 is SGHVS and CDR2 FQNEAQ. V lost 4 bases, J lost 6 bases, and 7 bases stayed unmatched. The CDR3 runs to 14 residues. The CDR3 coding sequence is TGTGCCAGCAGCTGGGGGACAGGGCCCTCCGAGCAGTACTTC. As protein: CASSWGTGPSEQYF.

J is TRBJ1-2 and V is TRBV6-5; a possible D gene is TRBD1 (5 bases). Germline V gene sequence: CDR1 MNHEY, CDR2 SVGAGI. V was pared by 7 bases and J by 3 bases, with 15 bases between. The CDR3 sequence is 14 residues long. The DNA of the CDR3 is TGTGCCAGCACCTCTAAGGGGTGGGACTATGGCTACACCTTC. This gives the protein CASTSKGWDYGYTF.

V is TRBV7-3 and J is TRBJ2-3; possibly TRBD2 for D (6 bases). The germline V gene encodes CDR1 SGHTA and CDR2 FQGTGA. V was clipped by 4 bases and J by 1 base, with 9 bases between them. This CDR3 is built from 14 residues. CDR3 in DNA: TGTGCCAGCAGCTCCTCGGGGGGCACAGATACGCAGTATTTT. Its protein product is CASSSSGGTDTQYF.

The gene calls are TRBV3-1 (or the pseudogene TRBV3-2) and TRBJ1-2, with 7 bases aligning to TRBD1. This CDR3 has 12 residues. CDR1 and CDR2 (germline): LGHDT, YNNKEL (reference sequence). With 3 bases clipped from V and 8 bases from J, the junction kept 3 bases outside the gene matches. CDR3 in amino acids: CASSHWTGGYTF. As DNA, the CDR3 is TGTGCCAGCAGCCATTGGACAGGCGGCTACACCTTC.

The chain has TRBV27 and TRBJ1-1; the D is unclear. This CDR3 comprises 15 residues. CDR1 MNHEY and CDR2 SMNVEV come from the germline V gene (reference sequence). V was clipped by 5 bases and J by 1 base, with 14 bases between them. CDR3 sequence (DNA): TGTGCCAGCAGTCACTGGGAGTCCGCGAACACTGAAGCTTTCTTT. It specifies CASSHWESANTEAFF.

V gene TRBV11-2 combines with J gene TRBJ1-1; 9 nucleotides match TRBD1. Germline V gene data show CDR1 as SGHAT and CDR2 as FQNNGV. The CDR3 has 13 amino acids. Losses at the gene ends were 5 bases for V and 5 bases for J; bases not matched to a gene: 3. The CDR3 loop reads CASSGDRGTEAFF. The CDR3 nucleotides are TGTGCCAGCAGCGGTGACAGGGGGACTGAAGCTTTCTTT.

The rearrangement links TRBV11-2 to TRBJ2-4; D uncertain. Looked up from germline, CDR1 is SGHAT and CDR2 is FQNNGV. CDR3 length: 15 residues. V was pared by 5 bases and J by 0 bases, with 11 bases between. CDR3 sequence reads: CASSLGLIAKNIQYF. The DNA of the CDR3 is TGTGCCAGCAGCCTAGGGCTTATAGCCAAAAACATTCAGTACTTC.

This chain uses TRBV2 with TRBJ1-1, with 11 bases matching TRBD1. The CDR3 is 17 residues long. The ends lost 6 bases at V and 0 bases at J; junction bases unmatched: 9. Per germline, CDR1 SNHLY and CDR2 FYNNEI. CDR3 in amino acids: CASRAWGQGDMNTEAFF. The CDR3 nucleotides are TGTGCCAGCAGGGCTTGGGGACAGGGGGATATGAACACTGAAGCTTTCTTT.

This clone showed up just a few times. The chain couples TRBV4-1 to TRBJ1-1; maybe TRBD1 (6 bases). V shed 0 bases and J shed 4 bases, with 12 bases lying between them. This CDR3 has 15 residues. The germline V gene encodes CDR1 MGHRA and CDR2 YSYEKL. CDR3: CASSQDRGVGTEAFF. The CDR3 bases are TGCGCCAGCAGCCAAGACAGGGGTGTTGGCACTGAAGCTTTCTTT.

The chain has TRBV23-1 and TRBJ2-7; 9 bases are shared with TRBD1. TRBV23-1 is placed among ORFs of uncertain function. The CDR3 spans 15 residues. After removal of 5 bases from V and 2 bases from J, the junction contained 7 bases not matched to a gene. The CDR3 coding sequence is TGCGCCAGCAGTGTGAGGCGGGACAGGGCCTACGAGCAGTACTTC. This translates into CASSVRRDRAYEQYF.

The chain uses TRBV6-2 or TRBV6-3 and TRBJ2-7; TRBD2 agrees at 10 bases. Germline V lookup: CDR1 MNHEY, CDR2 SVGEGT. Trimming cost V 6 bases and J 1 base; bases outside gene matches: 9. The CDR3 covers 16 residues. The DNA of the CDR3 is TGTGCCAGCAGCGGTGCTAGGACTAGCGGATCCTACGAGCAGTACTTC. Protein product: CASSGARTSGSYEQYF.

The genes are TRBV7-2 and TRBJ2-5, with 8 nucleotides matching TRBD1. Unmatched junction bases numbered 10, after V lost 2 bases and J lost 5 bases. CDR1 and CDR2 from the germline V gene are SGHTA and FQGNSA. The CDR3 runs 16 residues. CDR3 nucleotides: TGTGCCAGCAGCTTAAGACTGACAGGGGTAACGGAGACCCAGTACTTC. This encodes CASSLRLTGVTETQYF. The full variable domain, with the rest looked up from reference TRBV7-2 and TRBJ2-5, is GAGVSQSPSNKVTEKGKDVELRCDPISGHTALYWYRQSLGQGLEFLIYFQGNSAPDKSGLPSDRFSAERTGGSVSTLTIQRTQQEDSAVYLCASSLRLTGVTETQYFGPGTRLLVL.

This sequence joins TRBV5-5 and TRBJ2-3; 9 bases are shared with TRBD2. The CDR3 contains 16 residues. Germline CDR1 reads SGHKS; CDR2 reads YYEKEE (reference sequence). V was clipped by 3 bases and J by 5 bases; unmatched bases: 10. The CDR3 is CASSWEGAGGGDTQYF. CDR3 DNA: TGTGCCAGCAGCTGGGAGGGAGCGGGAGGTGGAGATACGCAGTATTTT.

This rearrangement joins TRBV28 to TRBJ2-2; TRBD1 matches at 11 bases. Trimming cost V 6 bases and J 4 bases; bases outside gene matches: 7. The CDR3 is 16 residues long. Germline V lookup: CDR1 MDHEN, CDR2 SYDVKM. The CDR3 DNA reads as TGTGCCAGCAGCTGGACAGGGGGCGATAGCACCGGGGAGCTGTTTTTT. It codes for CASSWTGGDSTGELFF.

The chain carries TRBV7-2 and TRBJ2-3; the match to TRBD2 covers 9 bases. Germline CDR1 SGHTA, CDR2 FQGNSA. Trimming removed 4 bases from V and 6 bases from J; junction bases left unmatched: 8. This CDR3 is built from 15 residues. This chain's CDR3 is CASSSKRGDRDTQYF. CDR3 in DNA: TGTGCCAGCAGCTCTAAGCGGGGGGATCGGGATACGCAGTATTTT.

The chain joins TRBV19 to TRBJ1-5; D possibly corresponds to TRBD1 (5 bases). Germline loops: CDR1 LNHDA, CDR2 SQIVND (reference sequence). The CDR3 has 13 residues. V was trimmed by 3 bases and J by 5 bases, leaving 8 bases between them. The CDR3 DNA sequence: TGTGCCAGTAGTATTGGAGGGGATCAGCCCCAGCATTTT. Protein sequence: CASSIGGDQPQHF.

The chain recombines TRBV2 with TRBJ2-2; 10 bases agree with TRBD1. The CDR3 is 16 amino acids. Trimming at V came to 5 bases and at J to 2 bases, leaving 5 bases not matched to a gene. Germline CDR1 and CDR2: SNHLY and FYNNEI. The CDR3 region is CASSRQGASNTGELFF. CDR3 in DNA: TGTGCCAGCAGTCGACAGGGGGCGTCAAACACCGGGGAGCTGTTTTTT. Together with reference TRBV2 and TRBJ2-2, the CDR3 gives the full variable domain: EPEVTQTPSHQVTQMGQEVILRCVPISNHLYFYWYRQILGQKVEFLVSFYNNEISEKSEIFDDQFSVERPDGSNFTLKIRSTKLEDSAMYFCASSRQGASNTGELFFGEGSRLTVL.

The chain couples TRBV2 to TRBJ1-1; D not certain. Germline-derived CDR1 and CDR2 are SNHLY and FYNNEI. The CDR3 runs to 12 residues. The V and J ends lost 6 bases and 3 bases respectively, with 8 bases between them. The CDR3 bases are TGTGCCAGCAGGGGCTACGACACTGAAGCTTTCTTT. It translates to CASRGYDTEAFF.

This clone was seen a single time. The chain carries TRBV7-2 and TRBJ1-5; unclear D gene. Germline loops: CDR1 SGHTA, CDR2 FQGNSA. CDR3 length equals 14 residues. Trimming left V 1 base short and J 1 base short, with 5 bases between. This chain's CDR3 is CASSLDSSNQPQHF. For the CDR3, the DNA is TGTGCCAGCAGCTTAGACTCCAGCAATCAGCCCCAGCATTTT.

DNA of the CDR3: TGTGCCAGCAGTTTGCCAGACGGCAGGCAGCCCCAGCATTTT. This codes for CASSLPDGRQPQHF. The chain combines TRBV28 with TRBJ1-5; D uncertain. Germline V gene data show CDR1 as MDHEN and CDR2 as SYDVKM. With 3 bases removed from V and 7 bases from J, the gap between germline ends came to 13 bases. The CDR3 is made up of 14 amino acids.

The V call is TRBV12-5, the J call TRBJ2-7, with 7 bases identical to TRBD2. The CDR3 sequence is 14 residues long. J gave up 5 bases and V 7 bases, and 11 bases lay outside the gene matches. The germline V gene encodes CDR1 LGHNT and CDR2 FRNRAP. CDR3 sequence (DNA): TGTGCTAGTGCCAAAGGACTAGGTTACGACGAGCAGTACTTC. This gives the protein CASAKGLGYDEQYF.

This sequence joins TRBV28 and TRBJ2-3, with 8 bases aligning to TRBD2. This CDR3 comprises 16 residues. Germline assignment: CDR1 MDHEN and CDR2 SYDVKM. V was pared by 6 bases and J by 1 base, with 9 bases of the junction left unmatched. This chain's CDR3 is CASSHGGARGTDTQYF. The CDR3 nucleotides read TGTGCCAGCAGCCACGGGGGGGCCCGAGGCACAGATACGCAGTATTTT.

This sequence joins TRBV18 and TRBJ1-1, with 9 bases matching TRBD1. Germline lookup yields CDR1 KGHSH and CDR2 LQKENI. V dropped 2 bases and J dropped 4; count of bases not matched to a gene: 17. This CDR3 comprises 19 residues. The DNA for the CDR3 is TGTGCCAGCTCACCAGTCCCGTTGGGGACAGGGAGGGGGAGCACTGAAGCTTTCTTT. Translating it yields CASSPVPLGTGRGSTEAFF.

This rearrangement joins TRBV7-2 to TRBJ1-3, with D perhaps TRBD1 (6 bases). Germline V gene sequence: CDR1 SGHTA, CDR2 FQGNSA. The CDR3 has 14 amino acids. Trimming removed 3 bases from V and 2 bases from J, with 8 bases in between. The CDR3 nucleotides read TGTGCCAGCAGCTTCAACAGGGCTGGAAACACCATATATTTT. Its translation: CASSFNRAGNTIYF.